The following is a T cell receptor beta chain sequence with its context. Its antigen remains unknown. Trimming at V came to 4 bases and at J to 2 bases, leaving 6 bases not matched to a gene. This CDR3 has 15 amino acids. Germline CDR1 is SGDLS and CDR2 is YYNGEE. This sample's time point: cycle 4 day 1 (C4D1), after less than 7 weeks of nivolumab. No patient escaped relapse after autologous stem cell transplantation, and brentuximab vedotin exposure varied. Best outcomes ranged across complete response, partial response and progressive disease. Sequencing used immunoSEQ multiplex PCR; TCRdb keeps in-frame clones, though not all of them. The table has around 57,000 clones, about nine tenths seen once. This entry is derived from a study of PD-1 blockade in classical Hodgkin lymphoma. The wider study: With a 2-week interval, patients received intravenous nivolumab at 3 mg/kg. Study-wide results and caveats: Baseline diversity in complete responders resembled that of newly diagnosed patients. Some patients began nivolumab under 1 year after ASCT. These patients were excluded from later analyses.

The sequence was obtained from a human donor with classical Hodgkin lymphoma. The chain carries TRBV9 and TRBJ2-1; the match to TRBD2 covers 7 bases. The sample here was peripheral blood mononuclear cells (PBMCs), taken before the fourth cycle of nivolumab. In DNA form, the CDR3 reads TGTGCCAGCAGCCCATGGACTAGTACCTACAATGAGCAGTTCTTC. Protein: CASSPWTSTYNEQFF. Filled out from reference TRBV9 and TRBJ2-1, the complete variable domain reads DSGVTQTPKHLITATGQRVTLRCSPRSGDLSVYWYQQSLDQGLQFLIQYYNGEERAKGNILERFSAQQFPDLHSELNLSSLELGDSALYFCASSPWTSTYNEQFFGPGTRLTVL.